The clone carrying this T cell receptor beta chain was recorded at least ten times. Its specificity is unknown. The data originate from a study of T-cell reconstitution after alpha-beta-depleted transplantation in children. Study-wide results and caveats: By about two months after transplant, alpha-beta T cells reportedly arose from several hundred graft clones that had expanded. At the one-year point after transplant, T-cell counts and TCRbeta diversity were found to come mostly from T cells that had been newly produced.

Germline CDR1 SGHTA, CDR2 FQGNSA. V gave up 3 bases and J gave up 4 bases; unmatched junction bases: 4. The CDR3 extends over 16 amino acids. A library of TCRbeta sequences, prepared with unique molecular identifiers, was generated. TCRdb fed the PCR reads into MiXCR, producing one record per CDR3 protein. The sample lists around 450,000 distinct CDR3 sequences, around two fifths occurring once. This chain connects TRBV7-2 to TRBJ2-1; 12 bases are a match to TRBD2. The input for sequencing was PBMCs, taken before TCRalphabeta/CD19-depleted stem cell transplant. This TCR was sampled from a girl aged 2 to 9 with aplastic anemia, due to receive a stem cell transplant. CDR3 in DNA: TGTGCCAGCAGCTTGACCGGGACTAGCGGGTACAATGAGCAGTTCTTC. Its protein product is CASSLTGTSGYNEQFF.